This is a list of T cell receptor beta chains from one sample in a study of control samples from healthy donors and cancer patients. Profiled with immunoSEQ multiplex PCR; TCRdb holds only in-frame clones, not every one. The sample lists about 120,000 clones, approximately 88% seen once, with 3.4% in the top ten. Sequenced: blood. These receptors were taken from a man aged 40-49 years in good health. CDR3s include the opening cysteine and the closing phenylalanine or tryptophan. The D gene is left open where the match is weak. Some rows have no size entry. The others give once, few or many, or a class for an expanded clone.

v_gene: TRBV6-2/TRBV6-3
abundance: .
d_gene: .
j_gene: TRBJ2-7
CDR3nt: TGTGCCAGCAGTCGAGGGGCGGGTATCCACTCCTACGAGCAGTACTTC
CDR3aa: CASSRGAGIHSYEQYF

v_gene: TRBV7-9
abundance: .
d_gene: .
j_gene: TRBJ1-1
CDR3nt: TGTGCCAGCAGCTCCGTTAAAGTTGGGGGTGACACTGAAGCTTTCTTT
CDR3aa: CASSSVKVGGDTEAFF

v_gene: TRBV4-1
abundance: once
d_gene: .
j_gene: TRBJ2-7
CDR3nt: TGCGCCAGCAGCCCTCAAACCGGGACCGTCTCCTACGAGCAGTACTTC
CDR3aa: CASSPQTGTVSYEQYF

v_gene: TRBV2
abundance: .
d_gene: .
j_gene: TRBJ2-3
CDR3nt: TGTGCCAGCAGAAGGGGGACCACAGATACGCAGTATTTT
CDR3aa: CASRRGTTDTQYF

v_gene: TRBV7-9
abundance: .
d_gene: .
j_gene: TRBJ1-4
CDR3nt: TGTGCCAGCAGCTTATGGTCCCAGGGTGGTGAAAAACTGTTTTTT
CDR3aa: CASSLWSQGGEKLFF

v_gene: TRBV7-8
abundance: few
d_gene: .
j_gene: TRBJ2-7
CDR3nt: TGTGCCAGCAGCTTAGGACAGTCTTCTAACGAGCAGTACTTC
CDR3aa: CASSLGQSSNEQYF

v_gene: TRBV5-1
abundance: .
d_gene: .
j_gene: TRBJ1-1
CDR3nt: TGCGCCAGCAGCGCCGGGACATTGAACACTGAAGCTTTCTTT
CDR3aa: CASSAGTLNTEAFF

v_gene: TRBV6-5
abundance: few
d_gene: TRBD1
j_gene: TRBJ1-2
CDR3nt: TGTGCCAGCAGTAATCCGGGACAGGGAAACTATGGCTACACCTTC
CDR3aa: CASSNPGQGNYGYTF

v_gene: TRBV15
abundance: .
d_gene: .
j_gene: TRBJ2-1
CDR3nt: TGTGCCACCAGGATACGGGGGATCTCCTACAATGAGCAGTTCTTC
CDR3aa: CATRIRGISYNEQFF

v_gene: TRBV24-1
abundance: .
d_gene: .
j_gene: TRBJ1-2
CDR3nt: TGTGCCACCAGTGACCCCCCAGGGTCCGGACCTAACTATGGCTACACCTTC
CDR3aa: CATSDPPGSGPNYGYTF

v_gene: TRBV7-2
abundance: once
d_gene: .
j_gene: TRBJ1-5
CDR3nt: TGTGCCAGCAGCCAGGACAGAAAGAGCAATCAGCCCCAGCATTTT
CDR3aa: CASSQDRKSNQPQHF

v_gene: TRBV30
abundance: .
d_gene: TRBD1
j_gene: TRBJ1-5
CDR3nt: TGTGCCTGGAGTCGACGAGGGACAGGACTTTATAGCAATCAGCCCCAGCATTTT
CDR3aa: CAWSRRGTGLYSNQPQHF

v_gene: TRBV29-1
abundance: .
d_gene: TRBD1
j_gene: TRBJ2-1
CDR3nt: TGCAGCGTAGGACAGGGGGTCAATGAGCAGTTCTTC
CDR3aa: CSVGQGVNEQFF

v_gene: TRBV19
abundance: .
d_gene: TRBD1
j_gene: TRBJ2-3
CDR3nt: TGTGCCAGTAGTATTCGGGCAGGGGGCAGGGATACGCAGTATTTT
CDR3aa: CASSIRAGGRDTQYF

v_gene: TRBV30
abundance: .
d_gene: .
j_gene: TRBJ1-6
CDR3nt: TGTGCCTGGAGTGTACTTTTGTATAGTTCACCCCTCCACTTT
CDR3aa: CAWSVLLYSSPLHF

v_gene: TRBV15
abundance: .
d_gene: .
j_gene: TRBJ1-2
CDR3nt: TGTGCCACCAGCAGAGGAGGGGTTGGGTATGGCTACACCTTC
CDR3aa: CATSRGGVGYGYTF

v_gene: TRBV9
abundance: .
d_gene: .
j_gene: TRBJ2-5
CDR3nt: TGTGCCAGCAGCGTAGGAGCAGCTCTTCTCCAAGAGACCCAGTACTTC
CDR3aa: CASSVGAALLQETQYF

v_gene: TRBV7-9
abundance: .
d_gene: TRBD1
j_gene: TRBJ1-2
CDR3nt: TGTGCCAGCAGCGCTGAGGGGGCTGGCCATGGCTACACCTTC
CDR3aa: CASSAEGAGHGYTF

v_gene: TRBV18
abundance: .
d_gene: TRBD1
j_gene: TRBJ2-2
CDR3nt: TGTGCCAGCTCACTCAGACAGGGCCACGGGGAGCTGTTTTTT
CDR3aa: CASSLRQGHGELFF

v_gene: TRBV2
abundance: .
d_gene: TRBD1
j_gene: TRBJ1-6
CDR3nt: TGTGCCAGCAGGGAACAGGGGGGTAATTCACCCCTCCACTTT
CDR3aa: CASREQGGNSPLHF

v_gene: TRBV9
abundance: .
d_gene: .
j_gene: TRBJ2-7
CDR3nt: TGTGCCAGCAGCGTAGCACAGTTTCCCTACGAGCAGTACTTC
CDR3aa: CASSVAQFPYEQYF

v_gene: TRBV14
abundance: .
d_gene: .
j_gene: TRBJ1-2
CDR3nt: TGTGCCAGCAGCCACCAAGGGCACGGTTTCTATGGCTACACCTTC
CDR3aa: CASSHQGHGFYGYTF

v_gene: TRBV27
abundance: .
d_gene: TRBD1
j_gene: TRBJ1-6
CDR3nt: TGTGCCAGCAGTAAAACCGGGACAGGAATGGGCTCCTATAATTCACCCCTCCACTTT
CDR3aa: CASSKTGTGMGSYNSPLHF

v_gene: TRBV18
abundance: .
d_gene: .
j_gene: TRBJ1-5
CDR3nt: TGTGCCAGCTCACCATCCGATCAGCCCCAGCATTTT
CDR3aa: CASSPSDQPQHF

v_gene: TRBV6-6
abundance: .
d_gene: TRBD2
j_gene: TRBJ2-5
CDR3nt: TGTGCCAGCAAGCTAGCGGGAGGACAAGAGACCCAGTACTTC
CDR3aa: CASKLAGGQETQYF

v_gene: TRBV5-1
abundance: .
d_gene: TRBD1
j_gene: TRBJ1-5
CDR3nt: TGCGCCAGCAGCTTAGGGACAGGGCAAAATCAGCCCCAGCATTTT
CDR3aa: CASSLGTGQNQPQHF

v_gene: TRBV18
abundance: .
d_gene: TRBD1
j_gene: TRBJ1-2
CDR3nt: TGTGCCAGCTCACAACTCCCTGGACAGGGGAGTGGGAGAAGCTATGGCTACACCTTC
CDR3aa: CASSQLPGQGSGRSYGYTF

v_gene: TRBV5-6
abundance: .
d_gene: .
j_gene: TRBJ2-7
CDR3nt: TGTGCCAGCAGCCTCTACTACGAGCAGTACTTC
CDR3aa: CASSLYYEQYF

v_gene: TRBV12-3/TRBV12-4
abundance: .
d_gene: .
j_gene: TRBJ1-5
CDR3nt: TGTGCCAGCAGTTTATTGGGTCATCAGCCCCAGCATTTT
CDR3aa: CASSLLGHQPQHF

v_gene: TRBV7-9
abundance: once
d_gene: .
j_gene: TRBJ1-6
CDR3nt: TGTGCCAGCAGCCCCACAGGGTGGGAATCACCCCTCCACTTT
CDR3aa: CASSPTGWESPLHF

v_gene: TRBV18
abundance: .
d_gene: .
j_gene: TRBJ2-5
CDR3nt: TGTGCCAGCTCGCGGGACTTGAAAGAGACCCAGTACTTC
CDR3aa: CASSRDLKETQYF

v_gene: TRBV19
abundance: few
d_gene: TRBD1
j_gene: TRBJ1-1
CDR3nt: TGTGCCAGTAGTCCCGGACAGGGGCGCGGGATTAACACTGAAGCTTTCTTT
CDR3aa: CASSPGQGRGINTEAFF

v_gene: TRBV7-2
abundance: .
d_gene: .
j_gene: TRBJ1-3
CDR3nt: TGTGCCAGCAGCTTCGCAGGGCCCGGAAACACCATATATTTT
CDR3aa: CASSFAGPGNTIYF

v_gene: TRBV6-5
abundance: .
d_gene: .
j_gene: TRBJ1-4
CDR3nt: TGTGCCAGCAGTCCCAGTAGAGCTAATGAAAAACTGTTTTTT
CDR3aa: CASSPSRANEKLFF

v_gene: TRBV18
abundance: .
d_gene: .
j_gene: TRBJ1-1
CDR3nt: TGTGCCAGCTCACATGATAGAACTGAAGCTTTCTTT
CDR3aa: CASSHDRTEAFF

v_gene: TRBV19
abundance: .
d_gene: .
j_gene: TRBJ1-1
CDR3nt: TGTGCCAGTAGGGATCAACAGAATATGAACACTGAAGCTTTCTTT
CDR3aa: CASRDQQNMNTEAFF

v_gene: TRBV24-1
abundance: .
d_gene: TRBD2
j_gene: TRBJ2-3
CDR3nt: TGTGCCACCAGTGGAAAAAGCGGGGGCGCAGATACGCAGTATTTT
CDR3aa: CATSGKSGGADTQYF

v_gene: TRBV24-1
abundance: .
d_gene: TRBD1
j_gene: TRBJ2-7
CDR3nt: TGTGCCACCAGTGACCGGGGACAGGGCGTAGACGAGCAGTACTTC
CDR3aa: CATSDRGQGVDEQYF

v_gene: TRBV19
abundance: .
d_gene: TRBD1
j_gene: TRBJ2-2
CDR3nt: TGTGCCAGTAGACTCCGGGACAGGGACACCGGGGAGCTGTTTTTT
CDR3aa: CASRLRDRDTGELFF

v_gene: TRBV10-3
abundance: .
d_gene: .
j_gene: TRBJ1-1
CDR3nt: TGTGCCATCAGTCCGTCCCAAGGGACATACATGAACACTGAAGCTTTCTTT
CDR3aa: CAISPSQGTYMNTEAFF

v_gene: TRBV28
abundance: once
d_gene: TRBD1
j_gene: TRBJ1-3
CDR3nt: TGTGCCAGCACCTGGGCGGGACAGGGCGCGGGAAGGGGTACTGGAAACACCATATATTTT
CDR3aa: CASTWAGQGAGRGTGNTIYF

v_gene: TRBV19
abundance: .
d_gene: .
j_gene: TRBJ1-5
CDR3nt: TGTGCCAGTAGTATAGATTCCTCCGGGCAGGGCAATCAGCCCCAGCATTTT
CDR3aa: CASSIDSSGQGNQPQHF

v_gene: TRBV7-6
abundance: .
d_gene: TRBD1
j_gene: TRBJ2-7
CDR3nt: TGTGTCAGCAGCCCAAGACAGGGGCGTAGCTCCTACGAGCAGTACTTC
CDR3aa: CVSSPRQGRSSYEQYF

v_gene: TRBV12-5
abundance: .
d_gene: .
j_gene: TRBJ1-1
CDR3nt: TGTGCTAGTGGTTTGGTTTCTGGACGGATGAACACTGAAGCTTTCTTT
CDR3aa: CASGLVSGRMNTEAFF